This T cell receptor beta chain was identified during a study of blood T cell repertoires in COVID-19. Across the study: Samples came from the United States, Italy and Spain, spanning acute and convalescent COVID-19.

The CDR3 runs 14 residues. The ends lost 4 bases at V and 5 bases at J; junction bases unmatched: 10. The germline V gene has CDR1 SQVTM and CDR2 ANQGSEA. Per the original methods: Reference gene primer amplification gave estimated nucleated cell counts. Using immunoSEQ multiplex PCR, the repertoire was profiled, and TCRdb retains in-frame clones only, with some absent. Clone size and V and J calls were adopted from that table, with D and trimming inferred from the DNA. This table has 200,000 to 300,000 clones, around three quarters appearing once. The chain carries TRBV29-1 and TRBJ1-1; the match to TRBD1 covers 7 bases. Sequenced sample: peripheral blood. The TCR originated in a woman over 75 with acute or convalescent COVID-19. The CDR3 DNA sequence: TGCAGCGTTGTTATAGGGGGCCGGGGGACTGAAGCTTTCTTT. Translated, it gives CSVVIGGRGTEAFF.